The clone carrying this TCR beta chain was detected once. The antigen is not known. The data stem from a study of OX40 agonist ivuxolimab in advanced cancers. Notes on the study in general: Expanded clones tended on average to be more numerous among CD8+ T cells than CD4+. Still undetermined is the antigen specificity of the expanded peripheral T cells.

Patients were ruled out by autoimmune disease history or systemic immunosuppression. Method: immunoSEQ multiplex PCR; TCRdb's copy keeps in-frame clones and lacks some. The sample carries about 94,000 clones, around 94% recorded once. This CDR3 contains 14 residues. V was pared by 2 bases and J by 4 bases, with 12 bases between. Germline values: CDR1 SGHDT, CDR2 YYEEEE. The rearrangement links TRBV5-6 to TRBJ1-2, with a tentative D call TRBD1 (6 bases). Here the sequenced sample was CD4+ or CD8+ T cells sorted from blood, taken in a trial of the OX40 agonist ivuxolimab. This clonotype was obtained from an adult with an advanced solid tumor such as melanoma, head and neck, liver or kidney cancer. The DNA for the CDR3 is TGTGCCAGCAGCTTTGGGGGCAGGGGCTATGGCTACACCTTC. This codes for CASSFGGRGYGYTF.